This is a list of T cell receptor beta chains from one sample in a study of T cell clonotyping in hematopoietic cell transplantation. Libraries were prepared by immunoSEQ multiplex PCR; TCRdb keeps only in-frame clonotypes and omits some of them. This sample has some 10,000 clones; more than 85% occur once, and the top ten carry almost 0.8%. Sequencing used peripheral blood mononuclear cells. The receptor source for this set is a woman between 50 and 59 years old in good health. Some clones in this sample may be carry-over from other donors' samples. Both conserved end residues are part of each CDR3.

v_gene: TRBV7-3
CDR3aa: CASSLRAGGYTEQFF

v_gene: TRBV7-6
CDR3aa: CASSSTSGGAVADTQYF

v_gene: TRBV11-2
CDR3aa: CASSLGRGQTYGYTF

v_gene: TRBV19
CDR3aa: CASKTGNTEAFF

v_gene: TRBV7-2
CDR3aa: CASSLAPRGGQGEQFF

v_gene: TRBV28
CDR3aa: CASSYGPGEKLFF

v_gene: TRBV28
CDR3aa: CASSGFDGYGYTF

v_gene: TRBV5-4
CDR3aa: CASSLADRGGEKLFF

v_gene: TRBV14
CDR3aa: CASSLRGANSPLHF

v_gene: TRBV19
CDR3aa: CASSDLSPYEQYF

v_gene: TRBV18
CDR3aa: CASSRQEETQYF

v_gene: TRBV9
CDR3aa: CASSASFGLGVDEQYF

v_gene: TRBV6-4
CDR3aa: CASSQQGFDTEAFF

v_gene: TRBV30
CDR3aa: CAWIWIAGVKWCQETQYF

v_gene: TRBV21-1
CDR3aa: CASSKVNSGELFF

v_gene: TRBV5-6
CDR3aa: CASSFEYEQYF

v_gene: TRBV5-8
CDR3aa: CASSLQGTGAYEQYF